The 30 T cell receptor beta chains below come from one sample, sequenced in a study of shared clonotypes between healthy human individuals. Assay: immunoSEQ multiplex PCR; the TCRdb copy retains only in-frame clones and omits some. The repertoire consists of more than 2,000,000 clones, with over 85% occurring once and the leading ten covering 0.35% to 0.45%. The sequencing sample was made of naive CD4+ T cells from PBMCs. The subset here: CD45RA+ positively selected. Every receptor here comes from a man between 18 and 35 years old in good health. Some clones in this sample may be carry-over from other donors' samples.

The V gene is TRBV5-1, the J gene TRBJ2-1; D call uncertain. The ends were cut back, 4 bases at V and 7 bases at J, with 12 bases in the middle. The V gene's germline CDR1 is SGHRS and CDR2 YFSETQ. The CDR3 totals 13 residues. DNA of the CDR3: TGCGCCAGCAGCCCTCCTGGAGCAAATGAGCAGTTCTTC. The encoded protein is CASSPPGANEQFF.

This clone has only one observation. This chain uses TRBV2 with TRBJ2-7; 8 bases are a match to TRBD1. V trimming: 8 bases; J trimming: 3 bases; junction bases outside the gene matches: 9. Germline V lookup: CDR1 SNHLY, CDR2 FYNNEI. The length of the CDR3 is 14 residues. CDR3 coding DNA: TGTGCCAGCTTACGCGGGACAGGACACTACGAGCAGTACTTC. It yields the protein CASLRGTGHYEQYF.

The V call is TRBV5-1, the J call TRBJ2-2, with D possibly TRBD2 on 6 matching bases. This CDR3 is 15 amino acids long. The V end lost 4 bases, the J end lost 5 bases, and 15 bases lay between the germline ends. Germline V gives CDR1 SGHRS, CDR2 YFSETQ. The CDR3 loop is CASSPIAVGTGELFF. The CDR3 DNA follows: TGCGCCAGCAGCCCGATAGCGGTGGGAACCGGGGAGCTGTTTTTT.

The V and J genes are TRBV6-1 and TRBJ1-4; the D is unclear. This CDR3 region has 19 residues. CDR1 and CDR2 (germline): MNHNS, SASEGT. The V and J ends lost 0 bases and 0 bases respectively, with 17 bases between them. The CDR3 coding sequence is TGTGCCAGCAGTGAAGCTATGGACTCCCGTGTCGCAACTAATGAAAAACTGTTTTTT. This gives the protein CASSEAMDSRVATNEKLFF.

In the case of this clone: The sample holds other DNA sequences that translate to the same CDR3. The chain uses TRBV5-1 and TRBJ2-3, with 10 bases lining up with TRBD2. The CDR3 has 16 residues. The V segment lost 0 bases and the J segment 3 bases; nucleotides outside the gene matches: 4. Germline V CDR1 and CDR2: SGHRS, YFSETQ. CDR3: CASSLGLAGPTDTQYF. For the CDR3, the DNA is TGCGCCAGCAGCTTGGGACTAGCGGGCCCGACAGATACGCAGTATTTT.

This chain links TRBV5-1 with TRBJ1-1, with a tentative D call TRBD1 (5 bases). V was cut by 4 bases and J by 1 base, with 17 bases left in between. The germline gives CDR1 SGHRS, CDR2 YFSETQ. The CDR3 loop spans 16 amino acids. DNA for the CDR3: TGCGCCAGCAGCCCTGTTACAGGCGGAGAGAACACTGAAGCTTTCTTT. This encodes CASSPVTGGENTEAFF.

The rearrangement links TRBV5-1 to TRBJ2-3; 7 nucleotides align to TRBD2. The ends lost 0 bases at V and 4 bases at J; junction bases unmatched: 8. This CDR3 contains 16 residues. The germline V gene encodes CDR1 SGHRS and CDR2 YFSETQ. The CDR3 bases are TGCGCCAGCAGCTTGGGCGGGAGTGGTTTCGCAGATACGCAGTATTTT. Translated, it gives CASSLGGSGFADTQYF.

The CDR3 coding sequence is TGTGCCAGCAGCGCAGTTCTCAACACCGGGGAGCTGTTTTTT. Its protein product is CASSAVLNTGELFF. The V gene is TRBV9, the J gene TRBJ2-2, with D unclear. The V and J ends lost 3 bases and 2 bases respectively, with 8 bases between them. This CDR3 region has 14 residues. Germline V lookup: CDR1 SGDLS, CDR2 YYNGEE. The full variable domain, with the rest looked up from reference TRBV9 and TRBJ2-2, is DSGVTQTPKHLITATGQRVTLRCSPRSGDLSVYWYQQSLDQGLQFLIQYYNGEERAKGNILERFSAQQFPDLHSELNLSSLELGDSALYFCASSAVLNTGELFFGEGSRLTVL.

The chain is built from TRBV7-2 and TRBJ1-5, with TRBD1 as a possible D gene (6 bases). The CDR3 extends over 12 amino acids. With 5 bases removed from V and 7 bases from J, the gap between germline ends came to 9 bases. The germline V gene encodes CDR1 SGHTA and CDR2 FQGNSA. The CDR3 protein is CASSDTGQPQHF. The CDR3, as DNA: TGTGCCAGCAGCGACACAGGGCAGCCCCAGCATTTT. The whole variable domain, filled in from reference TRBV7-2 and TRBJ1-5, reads GAGVSQSPSNKVTEKGKDVELRCDPISGHTALYWYRQSLGQGLEFLIYFQGNSAPDKSGLPSDRFSAERTGGSVSTLTIQRTQQEDSAVYLCASSDTGQPQHFGDGTRLSIL.

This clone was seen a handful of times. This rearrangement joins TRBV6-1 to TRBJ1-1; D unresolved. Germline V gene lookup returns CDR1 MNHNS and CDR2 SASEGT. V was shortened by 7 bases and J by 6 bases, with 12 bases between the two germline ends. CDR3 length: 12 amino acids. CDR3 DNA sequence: TGTGCCAGCAAAAGCAGGAAAGCTGAAGCTTTCTTT. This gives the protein CASKSRKAEAFF.

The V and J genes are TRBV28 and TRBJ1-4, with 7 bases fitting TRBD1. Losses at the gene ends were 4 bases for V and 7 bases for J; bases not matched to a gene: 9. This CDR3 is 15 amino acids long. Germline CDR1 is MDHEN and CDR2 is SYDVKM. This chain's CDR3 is CASSSSTGIIEKLFF. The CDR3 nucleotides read TGTGCCAGCAGTTCCTCGACAGGGATAATTGAAAAACTGTTTTTT.

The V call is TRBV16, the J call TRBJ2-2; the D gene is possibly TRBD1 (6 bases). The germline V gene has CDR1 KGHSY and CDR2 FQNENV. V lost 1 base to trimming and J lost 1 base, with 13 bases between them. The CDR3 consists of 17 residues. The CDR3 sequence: CASSQLIRGRNTGELFF. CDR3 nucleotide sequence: TGTGCCAGCAGCCAATTGATCAGGGGACGGAACACCGGGGAGCTGTTTTTT.

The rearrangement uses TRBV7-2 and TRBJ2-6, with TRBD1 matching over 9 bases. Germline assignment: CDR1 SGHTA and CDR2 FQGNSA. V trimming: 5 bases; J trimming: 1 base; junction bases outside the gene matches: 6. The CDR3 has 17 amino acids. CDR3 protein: CASSPGTGRSGANVLTF. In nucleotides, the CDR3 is TGTGCCAGCAGCCCCGGGACAGGGCGTTCTGGGGCCAACGTCCTGACTTTC. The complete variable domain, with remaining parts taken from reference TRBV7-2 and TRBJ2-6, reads GAGVSQSPSNKVTEKGKDVELRCDPISGHTALYWYRQSLGQGLEFLIYFQGNSAPDKSGLPSDRFSAERTGGSVSTLTIQRTQQEDSAVYLCASSPGTGRSGANVLTFGAGSRLTVL.

Written as DNA, the CDR3 is TGTGCCAGCAGCTCCACCGCGGGTCGTGAAGCTTTCTTT. This sequence encodes CASSSTAGREAFF. The genes are TRBV11-2 and TRBJ1-1; D is unclear. The V and J ends lost 4 bases and 7 bases respectively, with 13 bases between them. Germline V gene data show CDR1 as SGHAT and CDR2 as FQNNGV. The CDR3 spans 13 residues.

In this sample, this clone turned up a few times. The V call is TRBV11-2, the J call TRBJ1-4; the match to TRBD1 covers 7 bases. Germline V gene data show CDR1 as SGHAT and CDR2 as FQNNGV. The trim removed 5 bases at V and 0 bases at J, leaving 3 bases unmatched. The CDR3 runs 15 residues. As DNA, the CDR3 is TGTGCCAGCAGCGACAGGGTTGCAACTAATGAAAAACTGTTTTTT. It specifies CASSDRVATNEKLFF. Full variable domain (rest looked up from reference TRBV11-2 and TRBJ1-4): EAGVAQSPRYKIIEKRQSVAFWCNPISGHATLYWYQQILGQGPKLLIQFQNNGVVDDSQLPKDRFSAERLKGVDSTLKIQPAKLEDSAVYLCASSDRVATNEKLFFGSGTQLSVL.

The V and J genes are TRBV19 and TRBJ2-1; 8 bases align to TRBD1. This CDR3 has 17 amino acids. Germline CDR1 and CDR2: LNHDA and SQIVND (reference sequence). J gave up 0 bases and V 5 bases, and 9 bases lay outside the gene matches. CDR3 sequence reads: CASSSTGGSSSYNEQFF. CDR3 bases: TGTGCCAGTAGTTCAACAGGGGGTTCTAGCTCCTACAATGAGCAGTTCTTC.

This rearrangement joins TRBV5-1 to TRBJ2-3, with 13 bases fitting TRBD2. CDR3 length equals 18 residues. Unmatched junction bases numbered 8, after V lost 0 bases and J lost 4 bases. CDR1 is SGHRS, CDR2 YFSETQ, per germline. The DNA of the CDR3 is TGCGCCAGCAGCTTGGCCAGGACTAGCGGGAGCATAGCAGATACGCAGTATTTT. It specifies CASSLARTSGSIADTQYF.

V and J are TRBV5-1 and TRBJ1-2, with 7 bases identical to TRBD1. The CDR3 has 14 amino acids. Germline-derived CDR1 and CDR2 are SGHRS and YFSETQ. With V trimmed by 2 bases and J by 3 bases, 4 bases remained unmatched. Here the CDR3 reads CASSFGRGDYGYTF. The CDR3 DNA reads TGCGCCAGCAGCTTCGGCAGGGGGGACTATGGCTACACCTTC.

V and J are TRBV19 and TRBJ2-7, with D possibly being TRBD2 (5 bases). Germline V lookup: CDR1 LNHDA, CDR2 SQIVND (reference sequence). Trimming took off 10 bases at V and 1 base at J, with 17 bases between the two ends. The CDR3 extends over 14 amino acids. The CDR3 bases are TGTGCCACCCACGGGCGGGTCCCTTCCTACGAGCAGTACTTC. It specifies CATHGRVPSYEQYF.

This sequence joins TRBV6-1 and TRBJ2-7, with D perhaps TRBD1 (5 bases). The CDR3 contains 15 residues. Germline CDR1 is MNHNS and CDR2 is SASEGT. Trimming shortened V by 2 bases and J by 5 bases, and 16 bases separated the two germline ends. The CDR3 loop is CASSEMSGAPNEQYF. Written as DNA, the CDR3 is TGTGCCAGCAGTGAAATGAGTGGGGCCCCCAACGAGCAGTACTTC.

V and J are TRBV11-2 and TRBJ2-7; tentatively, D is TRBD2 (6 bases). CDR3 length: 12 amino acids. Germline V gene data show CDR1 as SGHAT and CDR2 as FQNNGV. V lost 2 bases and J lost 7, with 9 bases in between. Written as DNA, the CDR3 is TGTGCCAGCAGCTTAACCCGGGAGGAGCAGTACTTC. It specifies CASSLTREEQYF.

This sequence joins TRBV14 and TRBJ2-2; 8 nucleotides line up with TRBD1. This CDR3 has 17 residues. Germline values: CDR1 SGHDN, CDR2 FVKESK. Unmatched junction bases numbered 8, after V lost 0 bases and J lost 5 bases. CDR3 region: CASSQEWTGFRTGELFF. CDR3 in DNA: TGTGCCAGCAGCCAAGAATGGACAGGGTTCCGTACCGGGGAGCTGTTTTTT.

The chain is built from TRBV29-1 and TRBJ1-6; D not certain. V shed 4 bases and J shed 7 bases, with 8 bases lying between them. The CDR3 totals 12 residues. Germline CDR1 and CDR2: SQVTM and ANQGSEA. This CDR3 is CSVGTENSPLHF. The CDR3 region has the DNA TGCAGCGTTGGGACTGAGAATTCACCCCTCCACTTT. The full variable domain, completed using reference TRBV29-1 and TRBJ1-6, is SAVISQKPSRDICQRGTSLTIQCQVDSQVTMMFWYRQQPGQSLTLIATANQGSEATYESGFVIDKFPISRPNLTFSTLTVSNMSPEDSSIYLCSVGTENSPLHFGNGTRLTVT.

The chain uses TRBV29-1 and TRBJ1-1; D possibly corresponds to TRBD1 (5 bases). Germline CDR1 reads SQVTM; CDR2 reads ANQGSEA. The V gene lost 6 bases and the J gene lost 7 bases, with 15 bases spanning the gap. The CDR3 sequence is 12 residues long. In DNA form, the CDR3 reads TGCAGCGTCGGACGGGGCTCTGGTGAAGCTTTCTTT. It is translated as CSVGRGSGEAFF.

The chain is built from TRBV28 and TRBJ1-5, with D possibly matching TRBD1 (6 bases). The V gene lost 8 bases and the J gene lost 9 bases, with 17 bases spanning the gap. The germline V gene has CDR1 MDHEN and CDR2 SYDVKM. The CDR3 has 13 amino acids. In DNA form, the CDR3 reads TGTGCCAGCGCCCGCCGAGGGGGTCGGCCCCAGCATTTT. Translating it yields CASARRGGRPQHF.

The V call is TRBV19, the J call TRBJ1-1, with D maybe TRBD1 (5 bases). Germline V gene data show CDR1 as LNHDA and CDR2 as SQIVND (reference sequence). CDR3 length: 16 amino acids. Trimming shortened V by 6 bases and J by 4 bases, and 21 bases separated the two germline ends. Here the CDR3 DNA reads TGTGCCAGTAGGTCCAGGGCGCGAGGTTTAGGCACTGAAGCTTTCTTT. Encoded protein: CASRSRARGLGTEAFF. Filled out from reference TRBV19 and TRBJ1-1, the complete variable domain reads DGGITQSPKYLFRKEGQNVTLSCEQNLNHDAMYWYRQDPGQGLRLIYYSQIVNDFQKGDIAEGYSVSREKKESFPLTVTSAQKNPTAFYLCASRSRARGLGTEAFFGQGTRLTVV.

The CDR3 reads CASSEPLTGPQNIQYF. For the CDR3, the DNA is TGCGCCAGCAGCGAGCCGTTAACAGGGCCGCAAAACATTCAGTACTTC. The chain carries TRBV5-1 and TRBJ2-4; the D gene is possibly TRBD1 (6 bases). The CDR3 is 16 residues long. Trimming pared 4 bases from V and 5 bases from J, leaving 19 bases between. In germline, CDR1 is SGHRS, CDR2 YFSETQ.

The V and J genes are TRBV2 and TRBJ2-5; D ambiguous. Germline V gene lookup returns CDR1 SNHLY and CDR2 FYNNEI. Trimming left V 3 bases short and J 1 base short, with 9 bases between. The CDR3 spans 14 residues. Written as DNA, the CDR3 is TGTGCCAGCAGTGACGGGCGGCGCCAAGAGACCCAGTACTTC. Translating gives CASSDGRRQETQYF.

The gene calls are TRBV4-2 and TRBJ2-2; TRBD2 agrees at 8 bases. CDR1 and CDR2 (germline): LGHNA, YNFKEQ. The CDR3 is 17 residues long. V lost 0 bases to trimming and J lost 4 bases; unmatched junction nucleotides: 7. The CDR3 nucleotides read TGTGCCAGCAGCCAAGATGGGGGACTAGAATCCACCGGGGAGCTGTTTTTT. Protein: CASSQDGGLESTGELFF.

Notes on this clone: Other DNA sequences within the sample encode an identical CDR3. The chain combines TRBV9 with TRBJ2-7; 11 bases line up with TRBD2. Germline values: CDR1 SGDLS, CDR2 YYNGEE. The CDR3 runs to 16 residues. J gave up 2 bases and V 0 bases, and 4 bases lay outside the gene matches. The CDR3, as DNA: TGTGCCAGCAGCGTAGTAGCGGGAGGGCCACCCTACGAGCAGTACTTC. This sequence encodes CASSVVAGGPPYEQYF.